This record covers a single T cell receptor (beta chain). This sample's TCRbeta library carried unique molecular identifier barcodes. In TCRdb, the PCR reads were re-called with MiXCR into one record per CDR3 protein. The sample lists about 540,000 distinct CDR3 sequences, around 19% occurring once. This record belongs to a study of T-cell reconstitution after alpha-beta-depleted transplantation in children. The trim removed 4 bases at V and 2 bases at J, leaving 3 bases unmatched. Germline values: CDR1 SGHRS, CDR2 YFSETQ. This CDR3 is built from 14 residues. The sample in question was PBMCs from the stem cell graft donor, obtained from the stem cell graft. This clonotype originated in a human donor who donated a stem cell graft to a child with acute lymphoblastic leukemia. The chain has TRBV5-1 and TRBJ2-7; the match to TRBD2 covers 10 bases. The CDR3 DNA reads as TGCGCCAGCAGCACTAGCGGGAACCCCTACGAGCAGTACTTC. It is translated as CASSTSGNPYEQYF. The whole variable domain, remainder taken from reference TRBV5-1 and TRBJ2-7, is KAGVTQTPRYLIKTRGQQVTLSCSPISGHRSVSWYQQTPGQGLQFLFEYFSETQRNKGNFPGRFSGRQFSNSRSEMNVSTLELGDSALYLCASSTSGNPYEQYFGPGTRLTVT.